This T cell receptor beta chain was sequenced during a study of blood T cell repertoires in COVID-19. Study information: Samples representing acute and convalescent COVID-19 were sourced from the United States, Italy and Spain. PBMCs, B-cell-depleted T cells, or T cells provided the cDNA or gDNA that made up the material.

Authors' data handling: Quantification of nucleated cells was approximated via reference gene primer amplification. TCRdb keeps only in-frame clones here, not all; method: immunoSEQ multiplex PCR. D and trimming were read from the DNA, whereas the V and J calls and clone size are those reported in that table. The sample lists about 200,000 clones; approximately 86% were seen once. V was pared by 5 bases and J by 4 bases, with 4 bases of the junction left unmatched. The CDR3 is made up of 13 amino acids. Germline CDR1 LNHDA, CDR2 SQIVND (reference sequence). The sequence came from a man aged 60 to 69 with acute or convalescent COVID-19. The chain employs TRBV19 and TRBJ1-2; 7 bases line up with TRBD1. Material for sequencing was peripheral blood. The CDR3 sequence is CASSGDRSYGYTF. The CDR3 nucleotides read TGTGCCAGTAGTGGGGACAGATCCTATGGCTACACCTTC.